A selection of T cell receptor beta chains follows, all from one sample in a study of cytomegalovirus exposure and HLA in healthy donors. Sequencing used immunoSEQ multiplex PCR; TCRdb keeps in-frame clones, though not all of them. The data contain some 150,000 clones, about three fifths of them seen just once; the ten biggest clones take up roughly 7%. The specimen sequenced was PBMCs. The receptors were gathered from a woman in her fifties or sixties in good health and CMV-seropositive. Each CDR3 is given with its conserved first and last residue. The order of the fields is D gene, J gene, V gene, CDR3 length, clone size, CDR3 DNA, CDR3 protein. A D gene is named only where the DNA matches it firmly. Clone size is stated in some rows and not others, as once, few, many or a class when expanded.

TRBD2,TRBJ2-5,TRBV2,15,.,TGTGCCAGCAGTGAAAGTCGACTAGCAGGAGAGACCCAGTACTTC,CASSESRLAGETQYF
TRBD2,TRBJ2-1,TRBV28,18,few,TGTGCCAGCAGTTTATGGTCCCTAGCGGATACACTCGACAATGAGCAGTTCTTC,CASSLWSLADTLDNEQFF
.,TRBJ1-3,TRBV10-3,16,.,TGTGCCATCAGTGATTCAGGGACTCTCTCTGGAAACACCATATATTTT,CAISDSGTLSGNTIYF
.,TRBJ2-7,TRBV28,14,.,TGTGCCAGCAGTTCAGGGCTTAGGTATGACGAGCAGTACTTC,CASSSGLRYDEQYF
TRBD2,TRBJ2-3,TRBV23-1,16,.,TGCGCCAGCAGTCATGGTAGCGGGAGTTCGCCAGATACGCAGTATTTT,CASSHGSGSSPDTQYF
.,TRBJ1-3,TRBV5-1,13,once,TGCGCCAGCAGCGACAGGTCTGGAAACACCATATATTTT,CASSDRSGNTIYF
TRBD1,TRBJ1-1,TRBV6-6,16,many,TGTGCCAGCAGCCCTAGTCCGGGACAGGGAGGAACTGAAGCTTTCTTT,CASSPSPGQGGTEAFF
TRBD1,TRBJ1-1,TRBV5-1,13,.,TGCGCCAGCAGCCAGACAGGGACCCCTGAAGCTTTCTTT,CASSQTGTPEAFF
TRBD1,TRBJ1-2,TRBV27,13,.,TGTGCCAGCAGCTACAGGGGGGGCCATGGCTACACCTTC,CASSYRGGHGYTF
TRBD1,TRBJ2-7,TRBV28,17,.,TGTGCCAGCAGTTTCCAAGGGGGCGGGTCTAGCTCCTACGAGCAGTACTTC,CASSFQGGGSSSYEQYF
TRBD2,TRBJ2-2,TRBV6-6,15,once,TGTGCCAGCAGTTACGGGACGGGGGGGGCCGGGGAGCTGTTTTTT,CASSYGTGGAGELFF
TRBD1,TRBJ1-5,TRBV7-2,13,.,TGTGCCAGCAGGGGACAGGTCAATCAGCCCCAGCATTTT,CASRGQVNQPQHF
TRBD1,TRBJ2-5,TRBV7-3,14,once,TGTGCCAGCAGCCCCGGACAGGAGAGTGAGACCCAGTACTTC,CASSPGQESETQYF
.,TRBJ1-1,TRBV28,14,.,TGTGCCAGCACTCCAGACAGGTTGAACACTGAAGCTTTCTTT,CASTPDRLNTEAFF
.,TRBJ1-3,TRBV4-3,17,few,TGCGCCAGCAGCTTAGTGACAGCCCGATTCTCTGGAAACACCATATATTTT,CASSLVTARFSGNTIYF
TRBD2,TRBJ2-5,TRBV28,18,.,TGTGCCAGCAGTGCCGAGGGGGGACTAGGACTTAAGACAGAGACCCAGTACTTC,CASSAEGGLGLKTETQYF
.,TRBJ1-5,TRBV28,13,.,TGTGCCAGCAGCTGGCAGGGGAATCAGCCCCAGCATTTT,CASSWQGNQPQHF
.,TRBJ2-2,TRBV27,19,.,TGTGCCAGCAGTATTACGGATCTAACAGGGGGGGACCACACCGGGGAGCTGTTTTTT,CASSITDLTGGDHTGELFF
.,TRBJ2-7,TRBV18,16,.,TGTGCCAGCTCCCCAGCCAACGGGAGAGTATCGTACGAGCAGTACTTC,CASSPANGRVSYEQYF
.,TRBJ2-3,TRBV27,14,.,TGTGCCAGCAGTTTATCGATTGGGGGGAAGACGCAGTATTTT,CASSLSIGGKTQYF
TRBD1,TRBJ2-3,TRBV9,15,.,TGTGCCAGCAGCGCCCGGGACAGGGCGGCAGATACGCAGTATTTT,CASSARDRAADTQYF
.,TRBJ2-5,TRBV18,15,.,TGTGCCAGCTCACTGTCGACTGGGGCTTGGGAGACCCAGTACTTC,CASSLSTGAWETQYF
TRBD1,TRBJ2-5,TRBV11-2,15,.,TGTGCCAGCAGCTTAGGGACAGGTCCGGGAGAGACCCAGTACTTC,CASSLGTGPGETQYF
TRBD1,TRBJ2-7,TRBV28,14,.,TGTGCCAGCATTAGACAGGGGGTAAATCTCGAGCAGTACTTC,CASIRQGVNLEQYF
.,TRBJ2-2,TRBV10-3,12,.,TGTGCCATCAGGGGGGCCACCGGGGAGCTGTTTTTT,CAIRGATGELFF
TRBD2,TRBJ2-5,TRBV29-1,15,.,TGCAGCGTTCCGACTAGCGGGAGGACCCAAGAGACCCAGTACTTC,CSVPTSGRTQETQYF
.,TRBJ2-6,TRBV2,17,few,TGTGCCAGCAGTGCGTACGGGGGTAGGGCTGGGGCCAACGTCCTGACTTTC,CASSAYGGRAGANVLTF
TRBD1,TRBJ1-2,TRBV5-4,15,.,TGTGCCAGCAGCCCCGGACAGGCCCCTAACTATGGCTACACCTTC,CASSPGQAPNYGYTF
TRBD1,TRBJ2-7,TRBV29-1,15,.,TGCAGCGTTGAACGGCCGGGACAGGGGGCCTACGAGCAGTACTTC,CSVERPGQGAYEQYF
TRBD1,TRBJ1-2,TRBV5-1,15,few,TGCGCCAGCAGCTTGCTACCGGGACAGGGGTCTGGCTACACCTTC,CASSLLPGQGSGYTF
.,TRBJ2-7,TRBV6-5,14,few,TGTGCCAGCAGTCAATCCGGGACATCTTACGAGCAGTACTTC,CASSQSGTSYEQYF
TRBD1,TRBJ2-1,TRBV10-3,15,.,TGTGCCGCCGACCCGGGACAGGGGGCAGGGAATGAGCAGTTCTTC,CAADPGQGAGNEQFF
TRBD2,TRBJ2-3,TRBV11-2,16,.,TGTGCCAGCAGCAAAGTTCTAGCGGGAGGGACAGATACGCAGTATTTT,CASSKVLAGGTDTQYF
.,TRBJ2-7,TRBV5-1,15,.,TGCGCCAGCAGCCCCCTGGCAGACACCTCCTACGAGCAGTACTTC,CASSPLADTSYEQYF
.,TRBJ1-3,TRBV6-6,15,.,TGTGCCAGCAGTTACGGGGGGGCGTTGGGAAACACCATATATTTT,CASSYGGALGNTIYF
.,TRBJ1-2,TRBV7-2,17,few,TGTGCCAGCAGCTTAGGAAAGGGGTCCTTTGGTGACTATGGCTACACCTTC,CASSLGKGSFGDYGYTF
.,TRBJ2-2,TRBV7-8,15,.,TGTGCCAGCAGCCACAGGGAAACGAACACCGGGGAGCTGTTTTTT,CASSHRETNTGELFF
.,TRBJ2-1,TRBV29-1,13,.,TGCAGCGTTGAACTAGCATCCTACAATGAGCAGTTCTTC,CSVELASYNEQFF
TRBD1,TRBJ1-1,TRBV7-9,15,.,TGTGCCAGCAGAAATACAGGGGGCGGCGGCACTGAAGCTTTCTTT,CASRNTGGGGTEAFF
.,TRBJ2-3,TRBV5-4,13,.,TGTGCCAGCAGCTTGGGGGCCACAGATACGCAGTATTTT,CASSLGATDTQYF
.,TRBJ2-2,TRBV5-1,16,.,TGCGCCAGCAGCTTGGTGGAGGGGGCGCGTACCGGGGAGCTGTTTTTT,CASSLVEGARTGELFF
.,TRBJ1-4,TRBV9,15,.,TGTGCCAGCAGCCCAGGGCGGGGGGCTAATGAAAAACTGTTTTTT,CASSPGRGANEKLFF
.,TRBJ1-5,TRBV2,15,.,TGTGCCAGCAGTGGGTACCAGGGATCGGATCAGCCCCAGCATTTT,CASSGYQGSDQPQHF
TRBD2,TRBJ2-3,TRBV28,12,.,TGTGCCATTAGCGGGTTTTCAGATACGCAGTATTTT,CAISGFSDTQYF
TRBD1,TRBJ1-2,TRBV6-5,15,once,TGTGCCAGCAGTCTCAACAGGGACAGGGGCTCTGGCTACACCTTC,CASSLNRDRGSGYTF
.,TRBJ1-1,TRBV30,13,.,TGTGCCTGGAGTAGACAGTCGAACACTGAAGCTTTCTTT,CAWSRQSNTEAFF
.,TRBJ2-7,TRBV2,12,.,TGTGCCAGCAGGGGCAGCGGCTACGAGCAGTACTTC,CASRGSGYEQYF
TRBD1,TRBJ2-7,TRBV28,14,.,TGTGCCACACGACAGGGTTCTCCTCGGTACGAGCAGTACTTC,CATRQGSPRYEQYF
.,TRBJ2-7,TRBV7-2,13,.,TGTGCCAGCAGCTTCGGTGTGGTGAGCGAGCAGTACTTC,CASSFGVVSEQYF
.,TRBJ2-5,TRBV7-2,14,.,TGTGCCAGCAGCTTTCAGGGGATAGAAGAGACCCAGTACTTC,CASSFQGIEETQYF
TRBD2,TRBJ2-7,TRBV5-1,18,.,TGCGCCAGCAGCTTGAATTTTGGGACTAGCGGGAGTATCTACGAGCAGTACTTC,CASSLNFGTSGSIYEQYF